This TCR beta chain was sequenced in a study of cytomegalovirus exposure and HLA in healthy donors. Per the germline V gene, CDR1 is SGHRS and CDR2 is YFSETQ. The CDR3 has 14 amino acids. V shed 0 bases and J shed 2 bases, with 7 bases lying between them. For this clone: What it binds is not known.

Broader study findings: As confirmed in vitro, three CMV-associated chains were specific for CMV antigens. Using the classifier, cytomegalovirus status was reportedly diagnosed with high specificity and sensitivity. TCR beta chain V- and J-gene trimming was linked, in a later analysis, to a missense variant in DCLRE1C.

PCR was performed using 60 Vbeta and 13 Jbeta primers. This table comes from immunoSEQ multiplex PCR, and its TCRdb copy is limited to in-frame clones, with some not included. The sample lists roughly 150,000 clones; 70% were seen once. The rearrangement links TRBV5-1 to TRBJ2-3, with D uncertain. The clonotype comes from a man aged 18 to 30 in good health and CMV-seropositive. Sequencing input: PBMCs. The CDR3 reads CASSLGGTTDTQYF. Here the CDR3 DNA reads TGCGCCAGCAGCTTGGGAGGCACCACAGATACGCAGTATTTT.